The 24 T cell receptor beta chains presented below share a single source sample, sequenced in a study of technical replicates of blood from a handful of donors. Assay used: immunoSEQ multiplex PCR; TCRdb lists only in-frame clones, some missing. Altogether around 8,000 clones are present, about 90% being singletons, with the ten largest covering around 10%. The source material was PBMCs. The receptor set was obtained from a human donor in good health.

The chain is built from TRBV7-3 and TRBJ1-1; TRBD1 is a possible D gene (6 bases). Trimming removed 5 bases at V and 1 base at J, with 11 bases between. CDR3 length: 14 amino acids. CDR1 is SGHTA, CDR2 FQGTGA, per germline. The CDR3 DNA reads as TGTGCCAGCAGCGGCGGGGGGCCGAACACTGAAGCTTTCTTT. Its translation is CASSGGGPNTEAFF.

The gene calls are TRBV6-1 and TRBJ1-2, with 9 bases aligning to TRBD1. The CDR3 contains 15 residues. V lost 9 bases, J lost 0 bases, and 8 bases stayed unmatched. Germline V CDR1 and CDR2: MNHNS, SASEGT. In nucleotides, the CDR3 is TGTGCCAGTCCGGGACAGGGAAGAGCTAACTATGGCTACACCTTC. Its translation: CASPGQGRANYGYTF.

The chain has TRBV6-5 and TRBJ2-7; 12 nucleotides match TRBD2. The germline gives CDR1 MNHEY, CDR2 SVGAGI. The V and J ends lost 7 bases and 6 bases, in that order; junction bases with no gene match: 7. The CDR3 is made up of 14 amino acids. CDR3 sequence (DNA): TGTGCCAGCACCCGACTAGCGGGAGTTTTCGAGCAGTACTTC. Its protein is CASTRLAGVFEQYF.

The rearrangement links TRBV29-1 to TRBJ2-1; TRBD1 matches 10 bases. The length of the CDR3 is 15 residues. Trimming at V came to 4 bases and at J to 5 bases, leaving 8 bases not matched to a gene. Germline V gives CDR1 SQVTM, CDR2 ANQGSEA. The CDR3 nucleotides are TGCAGCGTTGTTCATTCCGGGACAGGGGACAATGAGCAGTTCTTC. Protein: CSVVHSGTGDNEQFF.

The chain is built from TRBV6-5 and TRBJ1-5; TRBD1 matches 10 bases. Germline lookup yields CDR1 MNHEY and CDR2 SVGAGI. Trimming removed 4 bases from V and 5 bases from J; junction bases left unmatched: 2. The CDR3 is 14 residues long. CDR3 region: CASSWGTGDQPQHF. Written as DNA, the CDR3 is TGTGCCAGCAGTTGGGGGACAGGGGATCAGCCCCAGCATTTT.

The chain couples TRBV2 to TRBJ2-3; 15 bases agree with TRBD2. V was clipped by 9 bases and J by 4 bases; unmatched bases: 14. CDR3 length: 18 residues. CDR1 and CDR2 (germline): SNHLY, FYNNEI. For the CDR3, the DNA is TGTGCCAGAACCTCCTCGGGACTAGCGGGAGGCGAAGCAGATACGCAGTATTTT. Protein product: CARTSSGLAGGEADTQYF.

The V gene is TRBV19, the J gene TRBJ2-1; weak D call: TRBD2 (5 bases). The CDR3 has 15 amino acids. Germline V gene lookup returns CDR1 LNHDA and CDR2 SQIVND (reference sequence). V was cut by 4 bases and J by 0 bases, with 10 bases left in between. The chain's CDR3 is CASSREWGSYNEQFF. The CDR3 DNA sequence: TGTGCCAGTAGTAGGGAGTGGGGCTCCTACAATGAGCAGTTCTTC.

The rearrangement links TRBV4-2 to TRBJ1-5; 8 nucleotides agree with TRBD1. The V gene's germline CDR1 is LGHNA and CDR2 YNFKEQ. CDR3 length equals 15 residues. Trimming took 1 base from V and 7 from J; bases not matched to a gene: 6. CDR3 in DNA: TGTGCCAGCAGCCAAGTTTCAGGGGGCCTACAGCCCCAGCATTTT. Translation gives CASSQVSGGLQPQHF.

This chain uses TRBV2 with TRBJ2-3; 10 nucleotides match TRBD1. The J segment lost 1 base and the V segment lost 6 bases, leaving 10 bases of the junction unmatched. This CDR3 has 17 amino acids. Germline assignment: CDR1 SNHLY and CDR2 FYNNEI. The CDR3 DNA is TGTGCCAGCAGCGGGGACAGGGGCCCCTTCCGCACAGATACGCAGTATTTT. Protein: CASSGDRGPFRTDTQYF.

The chain joins TRBV30 to TRBJ2-7, with D hard to call. With 3 bases removed from V and 3 bases from J, the gap between germline ends came to 6 bases. The germline V gene encodes CDR1 GTSNPN and CDR2 SVGIG (reference sequence). The length of the CDR3 is 11 residues. The CDR3: CAWSGDYEQYF. In DNA, the CDR3 is TGTGCCTGGAGCGGAGACTACGAGCAGTACTTC.

This rearrangement joins TRBV18 to TRBJ1-1, with 10 bases fitting TRBD1. V trimming: 6 bases; J trimming: 7 bases; junction bases outside the gene matches: 8. Germline assignment: CDR1 KGHSH and CDR2 LQKENI. The CDR3 totals 14 residues. The CDR3 DNA follows: TGTGCCAGCTCCCAGGGACAGGGGAACCTTGAAGCTTTCTTT. Translation gives CASSQGQGNLEAFF. The entire variable domain, with the rest obtained from reference TRBV18 and TRBJ1-1, is as follows: NAGVMQNPRHLVRRRGQEARLRCSPMKGHSHVYWYRQLPEEGLKFMVYLQKENIIDESGMPKERFSAEFPKEGPSILRIQQVVRGDSAAYFCASSQGQGNLEAFFGQGTRLTVV.

In its sample, this clone was seen a few times. The rearrangement joins TRBV5-1 to TRBJ2-7; maybe TRBD1 (6 bases). Per the germline V gene, CDR1 is SGHRS and CDR2 is YFSETQ. This CDR3 is 15 amino acids long. With 8 bases removed from V and 0 bases from J, the gap between germline ends came to 18 bases. The chain's CDR3 is CASKRTAGTSYEQYF. CDR3 coding DNA: TGCGCCAGTAAACGGACAGCCGGTACCTCCTACGAGCAGTACTTC.

The V gene is TRBV19, the J gene TRBJ2-3; D is possibly TRBD1 (6 bases). V dropped 3 bases and J dropped 4 bases, with 14 bases sitting between them. Germline CDR1 reads LNHDA; CDR2 reads SQIVND (reference sequence). This CDR3 is 15 amino acids long. CDR3 DNA sequence: TGTGCCAGTAGTATCTCCAGGGGCGGCGCAGATACGCAGTATTTT. This encodes CASSISRGGADTQYF.

The V and J genes are TRBV10-1 and TRBJ2-5; possibly TRBD1 for D (5 bases). The CDR3 spans 13 residues. The germline V gene encodes CDR1 WNHNN and CDR2 SYGVQD (reference sequence). V was trimmed by 5 bases and J by 4 bases, leaving 11 bases between them. The CDR3 DNA is TGCGCCAGCAGTTTCCAGGGTGCAGAGACCCAGTACTTC. Protein product: CASSFQGAETQYF.

This chain uses TRBV19 with TRBJ2-2, with D maybe TRBD2 (6 bases). The CDR3 is 16 residues long. V was clipped by 10 bases and J by 5 bases, with 23 bases between them. Germline V gives CDR1 LNHDA, CDR2 SQIVND (reference sequence). The DNA of the CDR3 is TGTGCCACCAAATTCGCCGCGGGGATTGGTACCGGGGAGCTGTTTTTT. Translated, it gives CATKFAAGIGTGELFF.

In this sample, this clone turned up once. The J gene is TRBJ1-2, the V gene TRBV30; TRBD1 might be the D (5 bases). Germline V lookup: CDR1 GTSNPN, CDR2 SVGIG (reference sequence). The V end was cut by 0 bases, the J end by 8 bases, with 16 bases between. The length of the CDR3 is 14 residues. The CDR3 loop is CAWSVPGKLVGYTF. CDR3 sequence (DNA): TGTGCCTGGAGTGTCCCAGGGAAATTGGTCGGCTACACCTTC. The variable domain in full, with the rest retrieved from reference TRBV30 and TRBJ1-2, is SQTIHQWPATLVQPVGSPLSLECTVEGTSNPNLYWYRQAAGRGLQLLFYSVGIGQISSEVPQNLSASRPQDRQFILSSKKLLLSDSGFYLCAWSVPGKLVGYTFGSGTRLTVV.

This clone was recorded once. The chain recombines TRBV7-9 with TRBJ1-1, with D perhaps TRBD1 (6 bases). This CDR3 region has 14 residues. The germline gives CDR1 SEHNR, CDR2 FQNEAQ (reference sequence). V was trimmed by 7 bases and J by 0 bases, leaving 12 bases between them. CDR3 in amino acids: CASTGTGLNTEAFF. Written as DNA, the CDR3 is TGTGCCAGCACCGGAACAGGGCTGAACACTGAAGCTTTCTTT.

As DNA, the CDR3 is TGTGCCAGCAGCTTAGGCAGCTCTGGGGCCAACGTCCTGACTTTC. As protein: CASSLGSSGANVLTF. The genes are TRBV11-1 and TRBJ2-6; no clear D gene. Germline V gene lookup returns CDR1 SGHAT and CDR2 FQDESV (reference sequence). The V gene lost 1 base and the J gene lost 0 bases, with 4 bases spanning the gap. This CDR3 has 15 amino acids.

This sequence joins TRBV7-3 and TRBJ2-5; perhaps TRBD1 as D (6 bases). Trimming took 5 bases from V and 2 from J, leaving 9 bases between them. Germline V gene lookup returns CDR1 SGHTA and CDR2 FQGTGA. CDR3 length: 13 residues. The CDR3 reads CASSPQGQETQYF. The CDR3 coding sequence is TGTGCCAGCAGCCCCCAGGGGCAAGAGACCCAGTACTTC.

The J gene is TRBJ2-1, the V gene TRBV27; 16 bases are a match to TRBD2. V lost 8 bases to trimming and J lost 9 bases; unmatched junction nucleotides: 7. CDR1 is MNHEY and CDR2 is SMNVEV in the germline V gene (reference sequence). The CDR3 runs 15 residues. The CDR3 DNA is TGTGCCAGCGCTCCCGGGACTAGCGGGAGGGTTGAGCAGTTCTTC. Residues: CASAPGTSGRVEQFF.

The chain employs TRBV6-1 and TRBJ1-4; 8 nucleotides align to TRBD1. The CDR3 runs 16 residues. CDR1 MNHNS and CDR2 SASEGT come from the germline V gene. Trimming at V came to 1 base and at J to 7 bases, leaving 8 bases not matched to a gene. CDR3 DNA: TGTGCCAGCAGTGAAGGGCGAGGACAGGGAGGTGAAAAACTGTTTTTT. It specifies CASSEGRGQGGEKLFF.

The chain recombines TRBV7-9 with TRBJ2-1; 10 nucleotides align to TRBD1. With V trimmed by 7 bases and J by 5 bases, 20 bases remained unmatched. The CDR3 runs 19 residues. CDR1 and CDR2 (germline): SEHNR, FQNEAQ (reference sequence). CDR3 in amino acids: CASNDLTGGDPRLDNEQFF. CDR3 DNA sequence: TGTGCCAGCAATGATTTGACAGGGGGCGACCCCAGGCTTGACAATGAGCAGTTCTTC. The whole variable domain, filled in from reference TRBV7-9 and TRBJ2-1, reads DTGVSQNPRHKITKRGQNVTFRCDPISEHNRLYWYRQTLGQGPEFLTYFQNEAQLEKSRLLSDRFSAERPKGSFSTLEIQRTEQGDSAMYLCASNDLTGGDPRLDNEQFFGPGTRLTVL.

The V and J genes are TRBV14 and TRBJ2-1, with TRBD2 as a possible D gene (7 bases). V gave up 1 base and J gave up 10 bases, with 17 bases separating them. The CDR3 has 15 amino acids. In germline, CDR1 is SGHDN, CDR2 FVKESK. CDR3 protein: CASSQGGRGAQEQFF. The DNA of the CDR3 is TGTGCCAGCAGCCAAGGGGGACGGGGGGCACAGGAGCAGTTCTTC.

J is TRBJ1-1 and V is TRBV13; D is undetermined. Deletions cut 5 bases from V and 7 bases from J, with 8 bases between. This CDR3 has 11 amino acids. Looked up from germline, CDR1 is PRHDT and CDR2 is FYEKMQ (reference sequence). This chain's CDR3 is CASSKRGEAFF. The CDR3 DNA sequence: TGTGCCAGCAGCAAAAGAGGTGAAGCTTTCTTT.